The 30 T cell receptor beta chains below come from one sample, sequenced in a study of blood T cell repertoires in COVID-19. Produced via immunoSEQ multiplex PCR; TCRdb's table is partial and in-frame only. The sample lists nearly 45,000 clones, around 90% occurring once. The sequenced sample was peripheral blood. These receptors originate from a woman of 80 years or more in a cohort sampled during active or convalescent COVID-19.

This clone appeared a few times. This rearrangement joins TRBV5-1 to TRBJ1-1, with TRBD1 identical over 7 bases. The germline V gene encodes CDR1 SGHRS and CDR2 YFSETQ. CDR3 size: 14 residues. V trimming: 4 bases; J trimming: 0 bases; junction bases outside the gene matches: 3. The DNA for the CDR3 is TGCGCCAGCAGCCGACAGGGCCTGAACACTGAAGCTTTCTTT. Translated, it gives CASSRQGLNTEAFF.

V is TRBV7-9 and J is TRBJ1-4, with 10 bases fitting TRBD1. J lost 6 bases, V lost 5 bases, and 6 bases had no gene match. The CDR3 contains 15 residues. In germline, CDR1 is SEHNR, CDR2 FQNEAQ (reference sequence). The CDR3 sequence: CASSVLTGGHEKLFF. The CDR3 nucleotides read TGTGCCAGCAGCGTATTGACAGGGGGCCATGAAAAACTGTTTTTT. Together with reference TRBV7-9 and TRBJ1-4, the CDR3 gives the full variable domain: DTGVSQNPRHKITKRGQNVTFRCDPISEHNRLYWYRQTLGQGPEFLTYFQNEAQLEKSRLLSDRFSAERPKGSFSTLEIQRTEQGDSAMYLCASSVLTGGHEKLFFGSGTQLSVL.

This chain links TRBV6-5 with TRBJ1-1, with 9 nucleotides matching TRBD1. The germline CDR1 and CDR2 sequences are MNHEY and SVGAGI. With V trimmed by 5 bases and J by 5 bases, 9 bases remained unmatched. CDR3 length: 15 amino acids. As DNA, the CDR3 is TGTGCCAGCAGTCAAACCGGGACAGGGAGAACTGAAGCTTTCTTT. Residues: CASSQTGTGRTEAFF.

J is TRBJ2-7 and V is TRBV4-1, with TRBD2 matching over 10 bases. In germline, CDR1 is MGHRA, CDR2 YSYEKL. This CDR3 region has 17 residues. V lost 1 base, J lost 5 bases, and 11 bases stayed unmatched. The CDR3 reads CASSQGMSSGSINEQYF. DNA for the CDR3: TGCGCCAGCAGCCAAGGGATGTCTAGCGGGAGTATCAACGAGCAGTACTTC.

The rearrangement uses TRBV19 and TRBJ2-1; TRBD2 matches at 8 bases. Germline CDR1 and CDR2: LNHDA and SQIVND (reference sequence). The CDR3 has 14 amino acids. Trimming cost V 3 bases and J 9 bases; bases outside gene matches: 7. The CDR3 bases are TGTGCCAGTAGTATCTCGGTAGCGGGGACTGAGCAGTTCTTC. Translating gives CASSISVAGTEQFF.

This rearrangement joins TRBV25-1 to TRBJ2-1, with 9 bases identical to TRBD2. The CDR3 covers 14 residues. Germline V gene data show CDR1 as MGHDK and CDR2 as SYGVNS. The J segment lost 5 bases and the V segment lost 6 bases, leaving 5 bases of the junction unmatched. The CDR3 nucleotides read TGTGCCAGCAGGGATAGCGGGGGAAACAATGAGCAGTTCTTC. Its protein product is CASRDSGGNNEQFF. Full variable domain (outside the CDR3, taken from reference TRBV25-1 and TRBJ2-1): EADIYQTPRYLVIGTGKKITLECSQTMGHDKMYWYQQDPGMELHLIHYSYGVNSTEKGDLSSESTVSRIRTEHFPLTLESARPSHTSQYLCASRDSGGNNEQFFGPGTRLTVL.

The CDR3 DNA reads TGTGCCAGCAGTTCGCTGACAGGGTACGAGCAGTACTTC. Translation: CASSSLTGYEQYF. The rearrangement links TRBV6-5 to TRBJ2-7; 7 nucleotides match TRBD1. V was clipped by 4 bases and J by 4 bases; unmatched bases: 4. The CDR3 contains 13 residues. Germline V lookup: CDR1 MNHEY, CDR2 SVGAGI.

The chain couples TRBV5-1 to TRBJ2-7, with D perhaps matching TRBD1 (6 bases). This CDR3 region has 14 residues. Germline CDR1 is SGHRS and CDR2 is YFSETQ. Trimming took 0 bases from V and 3 from J, leaving 10 bases between them. In DNA, the CDR3 is TGCGCCAGCAGCTTGGGACAGGTGTACTACGAGCAGTACTTC. This encodes CASSLGQVYYEQYF.

The CDR3 reads CASSGSVTGELFF. CDR3 DNA: TGTGCCAGCAGCGGTAGCGTAACCGGGGAGCTGTTTTTT. The chain carries TRBV9 and TRBJ2-2; tentatively, D is TRBD2 (5 bases). CDR3 length: 13 amino acids. Germline CDR1 and CDR2: SGDLS and YYNGEE. Trimming removed 3 bases from V and 5 bases from J, with 8 bases in between.

The V and J genes are TRBV11-2 and TRBJ1-6; D perhaps matches TRBD1 (6 bases). Germline-derived CDR1 and CDR2 are SGHAT and FQNNGV. The CDR3 extends over 14 amino acids. The V end lost 3 bases, the J end lost 9 bases, and 12 bases lay between the germline ends. DNA of the CDR3: TGTGCCAGCAGCTTCGCAGGGGTTGGTTCACCCCTCCACTTT. As protein: CASSFAGVGSPLHF. The full variable domain, completed using reference TRBV11-2 and TRBJ1-6, is EAGVAQSPRYKIIEKRQSVAFWCNPISGHATLYWYQQILGQGPKLLIQFQNNGVVDDSQLPKDRFSAERLKGVDSTLKIQPAKLEDSAVYLCASSFAGVGSPLHFGNGTRLTVT.

This sequence joins TRBV11-2 and TRBJ2-5; D may be TRBD2 (6 bases). The CDR3 is made up of 18 amino acids. The V gene's germline CDR1 is SGHAT and CDR2 FQNNGV. The ends were cut back, 7 bases at V and 1 base at J, with 25 bases in the middle. The CDR3, as DNA: TGTGCCAGCACCCGTTCCGGAGGGCCGATTCGATCCCAAGAGACCCAGTACTTC. Encoded protein: CASTRSGGPIRSQETQYF.

The J gene is TRBJ1-5, the V gene TRBV6-2 or TRBV6-3; perhaps TRBD1 as D (6 bases). Germline V lookup: CDR1 MNHEY, CDR2 SVGEGT. V lost 5 bases to trimming and J lost 1 base, with 12 bases between them. The CDR3 is made up of 15 amino acids. The DNA of the CDR3 is TGTGCCAGCAGTAATTTCCAGGGGAGCAATCAGCCCCAGCATTTT. Protein product: CASSNFQGSNQPQHF.

This CDR3 reads CASREQGFQETQYF. Written as DNA, the CDR3 is TGTGCCAGCAGGGAACAGGGCTTCCAAGAGACCCAGTACTTC. The chain joins TRBV3-1 (or the pseudogene TRBV3-2) to TRBJ2-5; maybe TRBD1 (6 bases). CDR3 size: 14 residues. Germline values: CDR1 LGHDT, CDR2 YNNKEL (reference sequence). V lost 6 bases and J 1 base, leaving 12 bases between the germline ends.

The CDR3 coding sequence is TGTGCCAGCAGCTCAGGGACTAGCGGGGGTTACGAGCAGTACTTC. Protein product: CASSSGTSGGYEQYF. The gene calls are TRBV5-4 and TRBJ2-7, with 14 nucleotides matching TRBD2. Trimming at V came to 3 bases and at J to 4 bases, leaving 3 bases not matched to a gene. CDR1 is SGHNT, CDR2 YYREEE, per germline (reference sequence). There are 15 residues in the CDR3.

The chain recombines TRBV19 with TRBJ1-3; D is ambiguous. CDR1 LNHDA and CDR2 SQIVND come from the germline V gene (reference sequence). V was pared by 2 bases and J by 0 bases, with 14 bases between. CDR3 size: 17 residues. CDR3 sequence reads: CASSISGTAFSGNTIYF. The CDR3 nucleotides read TGTGCCAGTAGTATAAGTGGTACAGCATTCTCTGGAAACACCATATATTTT.

The rearrangement joins TRBV6-5 to TRBJ2-1; D is perhaps TRBD2 (5 bases). This CDR3 has 14 amino acids. Per germline, CDR1 MNHEY and CDR2 SVGAGI. V was trimmed by 2 bases and J by 9 bases, leaving 14 bases between them. DNA for the CDR3: TGTGCCAGCAGTTACAGAGGGAGTCCCCCTGAGCAGTTCTTC. It codes for CASSYRGSPPEQFF.

This clone was detected only once. The chain has TRBV30 and TRBJ2-5; D remains ambiguous. The germline V gene encodes CDR1 GTSNPN and CDR2 SVGIG (reference sequence). Trimming cost V 4 bases and J 2 bases, with 8 bases left between them. The CDR3 consists of 12 residues. In nucleotides, the CDR3 is TGTGCCTGGATGTATCGTCAAGAGACCCAGTACTTC. Translated, it gives CAWMYRQETQYF.

This clone occurred a few times. The chain recombines TRBV24-1 with TRBJ1-1, with D tentatively TRBD1 (5 bases). From germline, CDR1 is KGHDR and CDR2 SFDVKD. This CDR3 contains 13 residues. V was cut by 7 bases and J by 7 bases, with 15 bases left in between. The CDR3 DNA reads as TGTGCCACCAGGGGGGGGTTGTGGAGTGAAGCTTTCTTT. It encodes CATRGGLWSEAFF.

This rearrangement joins TRBV4-2 to TRBJ2-3, with 15 bases identical to TRBD2. V lost 3 bases to trimming and J lost 4 bases; unmatched junction nucleotides: 8. Germline assignment: CDR1 LGHNA and CDR2 YNFKEQ. The CDR3 sequence is 18 residues long. The CDR3 spells CASSQGTSGGRGSDTQYF. Written as DNA, the CDR3 is TGTGCCAGCAGCCAGGGGACTAGCGGGGGGCGAGGGTCAGATACGCAGTATTTT.

This clone was observed a single time. V and J are TRBV5-6 and TRBJ1-1, with a tentative D call TRBD1 (5 bases). Trimming pared 4 bases from V and 5 bases from J, leaving 18 bases between. The CDR3 is made up of 15 amino acids. The V gene's germline CDR1 is SGHDT and CDR2 YYEEEE. CDR3 coding DNA: TGTGCCAGCAGCAAGCCGGGACCGGCGGGAACTGAAGCTTTCTTT. It translates to CASSKPGPAGTEAFF.

The CDR3 DNA follows: TGTGCCAGTAGCCTTGACAGGGTATGGGGCTACACCTTC. Amino acids: CASSLDRVWGYTF. V and J are TRBV19 and TRBJ1-2; 7 nucleotides match TRBD1. The ends lost 6 bases at V and 8 bases at J; junction bases unmatched: 9. This CDR3 has 13 amino acids. Germline values: CDR1 LNHDA, CDR2 SQIVND (reference sequence).

V usage is TRBV19 and J usage is TRBJ2-2; 14 nucleotides align to TRBD2. CDR3 length: 16 residues. J gave up 7 bases and V 3 bases, and 4 bases lay outside the gene matches. The germline V gene has CDR1 LNHDA and CDR2 SQIVND (reference sequence). The CDR3 nucleotides are TGTGCCAGTAGTATGACTAGCGGGGGGGCCGGCGGGGAGCTGTTTTTT. The encoded protein is CASSMTSGGAGGELFF.

A few counts support this clone. This chain connects TRBV3-1 (or the pseudogene TRBV3-2) to TRBJ1-4, with D possibly TRBD1 on 5 matching bases. Germline CDR1 LGHDT, CDR2 YNNKEL (reference sequence). V lost 4 bases and J 8 bases, leaving 17 bases between the germline ends. The CDR3 length is 15 residues. CDR3 DNA: TGTGCCAGCAGCCTTACCGGGACTTCGGGCGAAAAACTGTTTTTT. Translating it yields CASSLTGTSGEKLFF.

The V call is TRBV12-3 or TRBV12-4, the J call TRBJ1-5; 11 positions match TRBD1. The CDR3 covers 13 residues. Trimming at V came to 8 bases and at J to 6 bases, leaving 3 bases not matched to a gene. This CDR3 is CASGGQGVQPQHF. CDR3 coding DNA: TGTGCCAGCGGGGGACAGGGGGTTCAGCCCCAGCATTTT.

Remarks on this clone: The same CDR3 also results from other DNA sequences found in this sample. This chain connects TRBV11-3 to TRBJ1-4; weak D call: TRBD1 (6 bases). This CDR3 has 17 residues. The germline V gene has CDR1 SGHNT and CDR2 YENEEA. The V end was cut by 6 bases, the J end by 4 bases, with 21 bases between. DNA for the CDR3: TGTGCCAGCAGTCTTCTGCTCGCAGGGGTTATTAATGAAAAACTGTTTTTT. Translating gives CASSLLLAGVINEKLFF.

The gene calls are TRBV9 and TRBJ2-3; D is perhaps TRBD2 (5 bases). CDR3 length: 14 residues. CDR1 is SGDLS and CDR2 is YYNGEE in the germline V gene. Between the trimmed V and J ends, which lost 0 bases and 6 bases, there was a span of 11 bases. The CDR3 protein is CASSVGAEADTQYF. In DNA, the CDR3 is TGTGCCAGCAGCGTAGGGGCGGAGGCGGATACGCAGTATTTT.

V and J are TRBV9 and TRBJ2-1, with D tentatively TRBD1 (6 bases). The CDR3 is 14 residues long. The germline V gene encodes CDR1 SGDLS and CDR2 YYNGEE. Trimming stripped 0 bases from V and 7 bases from J, with 11 bases between. CDR3 in DNA: TGTGCCAGCAGCGTAGTCAGGGGAGAAAATGAGCAGTTCTTC. Amino acid sequence: CASSVVRGENEQFF.

The chain employs TRBV11-2 and TRBJ1-2; D gene uncertain. Germline V gene data show CDR1 as SGHAT and CDR2 as FQNNGV. This CDR3 has 15 residues. V was cut by 4 bases and J by 1 base, with 13 bases left in between. For the CDR3, the DNA is TGTGCCAGCAGCTCGCCCCCGACAAATAACTATGGCTACACCTTC. Its protein product is CASSSPPTNNYGYTF.

The chain combines TRBV15 with TRBJ2-7; D possibly corresponds to TRBD1 (6 bases). Germline V CDR1 and CDR2: LNHNV, YYDKDF (reference sequence). There are 15 residues in the CDR3. The ends were cut back, 2 bases at V and 5 bases at J, with 16 bases in the middle. The CDR3 spells CATSRPPTGYHEQYF. The CDR3 DNA reads TGTGCCACCAGCAGACCGCCTACAGGGTACCACGAGCAGTACTTC.

The rearrangement links TRBV16 to TRBJ1-3; D remains unclear. The CDR3 is made up of 15 amino acids. Trimming left V 4 bases short and J 4 bases short, with 14 bases between. Looked up from germline, CDR1 is KGHSY and CDR2 is FQNENV. The CDR3 DNA is TGTGCCAGCAGCCCGAATCGCGGTAACGGAAACACCATATATTTT. Amino acids: CASSPNRGNGNTIYF. The entire variable domain, with the rest obtained from reference TRBV16 and TRBJ1-3, is as follows: GEEVAQTPKHLVRGEGQKAKLYCAPIKGHSYVFWYQQVLKNEFKFLISFQNENVFDETGMPKERFSAKCLPNSPCSLEIQATKLEDSAVYFCASSPNRGNGNTIYFGEGSWLTVV.